Listed here is a single T cell receptor beta chain. This clonotype was recorded many times. It lacks a known antigen. Per-base quality was not reported, and no clone a single base away is much larger than it. TCR beta CDR3 regions were amplified from RNA transcripts for repertoire sequencing. A first-round RT-PCR used HTBI primers with the Qiagen OneStep RT-PCR kit, followed by a second-round multiplex PCR, size selection and purification. Sequencing of the libraries was carried out on an Illumina HiSeq2000 in paired-end mode with 100 bp reads. Per the source publication's procedure: Reads were processed with SOAPnuke, discarding reads with adapters, uncalled bases, mean Phred below 15, or no exact constant-primer or identifier match. COPE v1.2.5 was used to merge the high-quality paired reads. Each unique nucleotide sequence was defined as a clonotype, and clonotypes were aligned to IMGT TRB V, D and J references with MiTCR v1.1. The analysis was limited to V-J combinations with a frequency above 0.0001, which together covered over 99% of the repertoires. For each V-J combination, a TCR clonal expansion and chaos score was defined as F50 clonal expansion divided by the chaos observed in the TCRdist matrix. Welch's t-statistics and random forest were used to narrow the features down to around twelve V-J combinations, which were then fed into a naive Bayes classifier. The Morisita-Horn index was used to measure how similar the thyroid and blood repertoires were. TCRdb reanalyzed the raw reads on its own, using fastp at Q25 for trimming and MiXCR for clone calling, and kept in-frame beta chains. CDR3 protein sequences are deduplicated, and each keeps its most common genes and DNA. The V and J calls, along with clone size, are taken from TCRdb and not from the paper's own processing. The sample data list about 700,000 distinct CDR3 sequences, and roughly 39% of these were observed just once. The leading ten clones occupy around 3% of the sample.

The CDR3, cysteine through phenylalanine, is 12 amino acids long. Only the CDR3 region is kept as DNA, spanning 36 bases read in frame from base 1. V lost 8 bases and J lost 4 bases; the stretch between them is 14 bases long. From a lookup of the germline V gene (reference sequence), CDR1 and CDR2 are DFQATT and SNEGSKA. The data belong to a study of Graves' ophthalmopathy and Graves' hyperthyroidism listed by TCRdb under 2018. Context from the whole study: Peripheral blood samples were taken at the time of initial diagnosis, before any treatment was given. To tell Graves' ophthalmopathy apart from Graves' hyperthyroidism, and to predict which patients would progress to ophthalmopathy, the study relied on TCR beta repertoire signatures. T-cell repertoires of thyroid tissue and blood were compared in over 5 hyperthyroidism patients. To explore V-J signatures that distinguish ophthalmopathy from hyperthyroidism, a discovery set of roughly 98 patients was enrolled, made up of 43 with ophthalmopathy and around 57 with stable hyperthyroidism. Following sampling, methimazole starting at 30 mg daily was administered to hyperthyroidism patients, and high-dose intravenous methylprednisolone was administered to ophthalmopathy patients. In total, 135 blood samples were TCR-sequenced: approximately 42 ophthalmopathy, approximately 80 hyperthyroidism and approximately 17 hyperthyroidism-to-ophthalmopathy patients. The independent validation cohort included about 19 hyperthyroidism patients plus 17 patients who later progressed from hyperthyroidism to ophthalmopathy.

The full study reports these points: The 13-signature model separated ophthalmopathy from stable hyperthyroidism with 85% to 90% sensitivity and approximately 83% specificity in cross-validation, and 80%/75% in the test set. In validation, the model predicted ophthalmopathy progression with about 71% sensitivity and 72.22% specificity; eleven to twelve predicted patients were CT-confirmed with GO in a median of 6.5 months. No statistical method was used to set the sample size in advance, and the investigators knew which group each participant was assigned to. Most of the expanded thyroid clonotypes with a frequency above 0.001 were also detected in blood, and it was suggested that the thyroid immune response may be reflected by blood repertoires.

The ophthalmopathy patients had moderately to severely active disease, with a Clinical Activity Score of 3 or higher, a NOSPECS grade of 4 or higher, and a disease duration of less than 3 months. Patients were excluded if they had other autoimmune diseases, uncontrolled infections, pregnancy or lactation. Clinical symptoms, serum thyroxine, TRAb, thyroid ultrasound and orbital computed tomography formed the basis of the diagnosis. Using Ficoll-Paque density gradient centrifugation, PBMCs were isolated from less than 11 ml of fresh peripheral blood. Total RNA was extracted using Trizol reagent, and RNA quality was checked on an Agilent 2100 Bioanalyzer.

The sequenced sample was peripheral blood. The chain uses TRBV20-1 and TRBJ1-1; TRBD1 might be the D gene, on 6 matching bases. The source of this sequence is an adult man with Graves' ophthalmopathy. For the CDR3, the sequence is CSPQQGTTEAFF. In nucleotides, the sequence is TGCAGTCCGCAACAGGGTACCACTGAAGCTTTCTTT.